The 16 T cell receptor beta chains below come from one sample, sequenced in a study of response to subunit inactivated influenza vaccine. MiXCR, applied by TCRdb to the RT-PCR reads, yields one record per CDR3 protein. This sample carries hundreds of thousands of distinct CDR3 sequences, about 7.6% of them seen once, and the ten largest clones take approximately 12%. The source material was PBMCs from blood, sampled roughly 24 months after vaccination. The receptors stem from a man between 50 and 70 years old who received an inactivated influenza vaccine.

The chain uses TRBV18 and TRBJ2-1; 9 bases line up with TRBD2. CDR1 and CDR2 (germline): KGHSH, LQKENI. The trim removed 0 bases at V and 2 bases at J, leaving 11 bases unmatched. The CDR3 is made up of 19 amino acids. The CDR3, as DNA: TGTGCCAGCTCACCACCGGCGAGCGGGAGGCTCCCCCCCTACAATGAGCAGTTCTTC. This codes for CASSPPASGRLPPYNEQFF.

The chain joins TRBV20-1 to TRBJ1-5, with D hard to call. This CDR3 is built from 13 residues. Germline values: CDR1 DFQATT, CDR2 SNEGSKA (reference sequence). V was shortened by 6 bases and J by 3 bases, with 12 bases between the two germline ends. The CDR3 coding sequence is TGCAGTGCGACTGGGAGTTACAATCAGCCCCAGCATTTT. As protein: CSATGSYNQPQHF.

V usage is TRBV20-1 and J usage is TRBJ2-7, with TRBD2 identical over 7 bases. Per the germline V gene, CDR1 is DFQATT and CDR2 is SNEGSKA (reference sequence). The CDR3 runs 15 residues. Unmatched junction bases numbered 10, after V lost 2 bases and J lost 3 bases. The CDR3 sequence: CSARPLRGEVYEQYF. Here the CDR3 DNA reads TGCAGTGCTAGACCCCTCCGGGGGGAAGTCTACGAGCAGTACTTC.

This chain uses TRBV4-3 with TRBJ2-7; weak D call: TRBD1 (6 bases). This CDR3 has 14 residues. The V gene lost 4 bases and the J gene lost 5 bases, with 15 bases spanning the gap. Germline values: CDR1 LGHNA, CDR2 YSLEER. CDR3 in amino acids: CASSRHRVIHEQYF. The CDR3 region has the DNA TGCGCCAGCAGCCGTCACAGGGTAATCCACGAGCAGTACTTC.

This clonotype has a handful of counts. The genes are TRBV10-3 and TRBJ2-3; 8 bases map to TRBD2. The V segment lost 4 bases and the J segment 2 bases; nucleotides outside the gene matches: 8. The V gene's germline CDR1 is ENHRY and CDR2 SYGVKD. CDR3 size: 16 residues. CDR3 protein: CAISAGLAGFTDTQYF. In DNA form, the CDR3 reads TGTGCCATCAGTGCGGGATTAGCGGGGTTCACAGATACGCAGTATTTT.

This clonotype showed up many times. This chain links TRBV5-1 with TRBJ1-6; D not certain. The V end lost 0 bases, the J end lost 8 bases, and 6 bases lay between the germline ends. CDR3 length equals 13 residues. In germline, CDR1 is SGHRS, CDR2 YFSETQ. The CDR3 DNA is TGCGCCAGCAGCTTGGCAGAAGATTCACCCCTCCACTTT. Encoded protein: CASSLAEDSPLHF.

The rearrangement uses TRBV5-6 and TRBJ2-3; 7 positions match TRBD2. Germline lookup yields CDR1 SGHDT and CDR2 YYEEEE. Germline trimming cut 4 bases from V and 2 bases from J; bases unmatched to any gene: 7. This CDR3 has 15 residues. CDR3 DNA sequence: TGTGCCAGCAGCCCCGGACTAGTTTACACAGATACGCAGTATTTT. Residues: CASSPGLVYTDTQYF. The entire variable domain, with the rest obtained from reference TRBV5-6 and TRBJ2-3, is as follows: DAGVTQSPTHLIKTRGQQVTLRCSPKSGHDTVSWYQQALGQGPQFIFQYYEEEERQRGNFPDRFSGHQFPNYSSELNVNALLLGDSALYLCASSPGLVYTDTQYFGPGTRLTVL.

This clonotype turned up a few times. This chain joins TRBV10-3 and TRBJ2-7; TRBD2 aligns across 8 bases. The CDR3 contains 14 residues. CDR1 is ENHRY, CDR2 SYGVKD, per germline. Germline trimming cut 4 bases from V and 3 bases from J; bases unmatched to any gene: 5. The CDR3 DNA is TGTGCCATCAGTGCCGGGACTAGTTTCTACGAGCAGTACTTC. Its protein is CAISAGTSFYEQYF.

This clonotype was seen repeatedly, ten times or more. The J gene is TRBJ2-1, the V gene TRBV27; the D gene is possibly TRBD1 (5 bases). CDR1 is MNHEY and CDR2 is SMNVEV in the germline V gene (reference sequence). Trimming left V 3 bases short and J 8 bases short, with 11 bases between. CDR3 length equals 13 residues. The CDR3 region has the DNA TGTGCCAGCAGTTTCGCCAGGGATCATGAGCAGTTCTTC. Amino acids: CASSFARDHEQFF.

The CDR3 bases are TGTGCCAGCACCACCGTAGCGCTTTCAAGTTCCTACAATGAGCAGTTCTTC. Translated: CASTTVALSSSYNEQFF. The gene calls are TRBV7-2 and TRBJ2-1, with D possibly matching TRBD2 (5 bases). CDR3 length: 17 residues. The germline gives CDR1 SGHTA, CDR2 FQGNSA. V was cut by 7 bases and J by 1 base, with 20 bases left in between.

This rearrangement joins TRBV20-1 to TRBJ2-1; D uncertain. The CDR3 totals 16 residues. Germline V gives CDR1 DFQATT, CDR2 SNEGSKA (reference sequence). V was shortened by 3 bases and J by 0 bases, with 15 bases between the two germline ends. CDR3 in amino acids: CSASPPDGSSYNEQFF. CDR3 nucleotide sequence: TGCAGTGCTAGTCCCCCGGACGGAAGCTCCTACAATGAGCAGTTCTTC.

For this clonotype: One junction end does not reproduce the germline sequence, and a read error may be involved. This chain links TRBV7-7 with TRBJ2-7; D perhaps matches TRBD1 (6 bases). CDR3 length: 16 residues. Germline values: CDR1 SSHAT, CDR2 FNYEAQ (reference sequence). The CDR3 DNA reads as TGTGCTAGCAGCAAGAACAGGGTAGGCCCCGGGGCCGGGCAGTACTTC. It translates to CASSKNRVGPGAGQYF.

The table lists this clonotype with a few counts. V and J are TRBV20-1 and TRBJ2-3; TRBD1 matches 7 bases. The V and J ends lost 0 bases and 4 bases, in that order; junction bases with no gene match: 7. The CDR3 has 15 amino acids. CDR1 is DFQATT and CDR2 is SNEGSKA in the germline V gene (reference sequence). In DNA, the CDR3 is TGCAGTGCTAGAGATCCGAACAGGGGCGCAGATACGCAGTATTTT. Translating gives CSARDPNRGADTQYF.

This chain joins TRBV18 and TRBJ1-2; 8 nucleotides line up with TRBD1. The CDR3 loop spans 16 amino acids. Germline V gene sequence: CDR1 KGHSH, CDR2 LQKENI. The V and J ends lost 1 base and 4 bases, in that order; junction bases with no gene match: 8. The CDR3 loop is CASSPQWQGASYGYTF. The CDR3 DNA reads as TGTGCCAGCTCACCACAATGGCAGGGGGCCAGCTATGGCTACACCTTC. The complete variable domain, with remaining parts taken from reference TRBV18 and TRBJ1-2, reads NAGVMQNPRHLVRRRGQEARLRCSPMKGHSHVYWYRQLPEEGLKFMVYLQKENIIDESGMPKERFSAEFPKEGPSILRIQQVVRGDSAAYFCASSPQWQGASYGYTFGSGTRLTVV.

This clonotype has a count of ten or more. V is TRBV27 and J is TRBJ2-3, with 9 positions matching TRBD1. There are 17 residues in the CDR3. Germline-derived CDR1 and CDR2 are MNHEY and SMNVEV (reference sequence). With V trimmed by 6 bases and J by 2 bases, 12 bases remained unmatched. DNA of the CDR3: TGTGCCAGCAGCCTCCTTTCCGGGACAGGGCACACAGATACGCAGTATTTT. It encodes CASSLLSGTGHTDTQYF.

J is TRBJ2-1 and V is TRBV7-3; 8 bases agree with TRBD1. This CDR3 spans 16 amino acids. Germline CDR1 is SGHTA and CDR2 is FQGTGA. V was pared by 5 bases and J by 2 bases, with 8 bases of the junction left unmatched. This chain's CDR3 is CASSPRTGSAYNEQFF. DNA of the CDR3: TGTGCCAGCAGCCCACGGACAGGGAGTGCCTACAATGAGCAGTTCTTC. The whole variable domain, remainder taken from reference TRBV7-3 and TRBJ2-1, is GAGVSQTPSNKVTEKGKYVELRCDPISGHTALYWYRQSLGQGPEFLIYFQGTGAADDSGLPNDRFFAVRPEGSVSTLKIQRTERGDSAVYLCASSPRTGSAYNEQFFGPGTRLTVL.